This TCR beta chain comes out of a study of cytomegalovirus exposure and HLA in healthy donors. CDR3 length: 14 residues. Germline CDR1 and CDR2: SGHNT and YYREEE (reference sequence). Unmatched junction bases numbered 10, after V lost 3 bases and J lost 7 bases. Note on this clone: The target antigen is unknown.

PCR involved 60 Vbeta and 13 Jbeta primers. Clones were read by immunoSEQ multiplex PCR, and TCRdb kept only the in-frame ones, dropping some. Among about 160,000 clones, approximately 80% were seen once, and the ten largest hold roughly 5%. Overall study results and limits: HLA alleles showed associations with about 15,000 TCR beta sequences in a later analysis, at a 0.05 false discovery rate. Most likely, a cluster of highly shared sequence variants arose as a sequencing artifact. Later, an analysis showed that TCR beta chains associated with HLA were more clonally expanded than others that were equally common.

Source material: PBMCs. This chain joins TRBV5-4 and TRBJ2-7, with 7 bases lining up with TRBD2. The clonotype originates from a young man in good health and CMV-seronegative. The CDR3 reads CASSSGLPGGEQYF. The CDR3 bases are TGTGCCAGCAGCTCCGGACTACCCGGGGGGGAGCAGTACTTC.